Listed below are T cell receptor beta chains from one sample, sequenced in a study of naive CD8 T cells in extremely preterm neonates. Sequencing was performed with immunoSEQ multiplex PCR; in TCRdb, only in-frame clones are kept and a portion is missing. The sample carries about 5,900 clones, around 98% recorded once. The material sequenced was naive CD8+ T cells from blood. All receptors come from a human donor in good health. Each CDR3 is given with its conserved first and last residue. The D gene is left open where the match is weak. Clone size is not always given. Where it is, it says once, few, many or a class for expanded clones.

cdr3_aa: CASSPDGNSNQPQHF
cdr3_nt: TGCGCCAGCAGCCCAGACGGGAATAGCAATCAGCCCCAGCATTTT
j_call: TRBJ1-5
d_call: .
clone_size: once
v_call: TRBV4-1

cdr3_aa: CASSSAGGAMDGYTF
cdr3_nt: TGTGCCAGCAGTTCTGCAGGGGGCGCTATGGATGGCTACACCTTC
j_call: TRBJ1-2
d_call: TRBD1
clone_size: few
v_call: TRBV6-5

cdr3_aa: CASSLGLAGPMNEQFF
cdr3_nt: TGTGCCAGCAGCTTGGGACTAGCGGGCCCGATGAATGAGCAGTTCTTC
j_call: TRBJ2-1
d_call: TRBD2
clone_size: .
v_call: TRBV5-4

cdr3_aa: CASSQGSNEKLFF
cdr3_nt: TGTGCCAGCAGCCAGGGGAGTAATGAAAAACTGTTTTTT
j_call: TRBJ1-4
d_call: .
clone_size: .
v_call: TRBV27

cdr3_aa: CASSLNGVGNEQFF
cdr3_nt: TGTGCCAGCAGCCTTAACGGGGTCGGCAATGAGCAGTTCTTC
j_call: TRBJ2-1
d_call: .
clone_size: .
v_call: TRBV7-9

cdr3_aa: CASKTKGTSGNGATDTQYF
cdr3_nt: TGTGCCAGCAAGACCAAGGGGACTAGCGGGAATGGGGCCACAGATACGCAGTATTTT
j_call: TRBJ2-3
d_call: TRBD2
clone_size: .
v_call: TRBV28

cdr3_aa: CASSPSIKLGGGTEAFF
cdr3_nt: TGCGCCAGCAGCCCTTCGATTAAATTGGGGGGAGGAACTGAAGCTTTCTTT
j_call: TRBJ1-1
d_call: .
clone_size: .
v_call: TRBV4-1

cdr3_aa: CASSQDRGRWYGYTF
cdr3_nt: TGCGCCAGCAGCCAAGACAGGGGCCGCTGGTATGGCTACACCTTC
j_call: TRBJ1-2
d_call: .
clone_size: .
v_call: TRBV4-1

cdr3_aa: CASSYGLAGEDEQYF
cdr3_nt: TGTGCCAGCAGTTACGGACTAGCGGGAGAGGACGAGCAGTACTTC
j_call: TRBJ2-7
d_call: TRBD2
clone_size: .
v_call: TRBV6-5

cdr3_aa: CARPGGFSGANVLTF
cdr3_nt: TGTGCCCGCCCAGGAGGGTTCTCTGGGGCCAACGTCCTGACTTTC
j_call: TRBJ2-6
d_call: .
clone_size: .
v_call: TRBV7-2

cdr3_aa: CASSLGGGSYTEAFF
cdr3_nt: TGCGCCAGCAGCTTGGGAGGAGGGTCGTACACTGAAGCTTTCTTT
j_call: TRBJ1-1
d_call: .
clone_size: .
v_call: TRBV5-1

cdr3_aa: CASSPGTAYGYTF
cdr3_nt: TGTGCCAGCAGCCCTGGGACAGCTTATGGCTACACCTTC
j_call: TRBJ1-2
d_call: TRBD1
clone_size: once
v_call: TRBV14

cdr3_aa: CATTLQGLNYGYTF
cdr3_nt: TGTGCCACGACTCTCCAGGGGCTCAACTATGGCTACACCTTC
j_call: TRBJ1-2
d_call: .
clone_size: .
v_call: TRBV2

cdr3_aa: CASEGQVLEQYF
cdr3_nt: TGTGCCAGCGAGGGCCAGGTTCTCGAGCAGTACTTC
j_call: TRBJ2-7
d_call: .
clone_size: .
v_call: TRBV5-8

cdr3_aa: CASSLLQGAYNEQFF
cdr3_nt: TGTGCCAGCAGTTTACTTCAGGGGGCCTACAATGAGCAGTTCTTC
j_call: TRBJ2-1
d_call: TRBD1
clone_size: .
v_call: TRBV28

cdr3_aa: CASSVDQYNEQFF
cdr3_nt: TGTGCCAGCAGCGTAGACCAGTACAATGAGCAGTTCTTC
j_call: TRBJ2-1
d_call: .
clone_size: .
v_call: TRBV9

cdr3_aa: CASGLVGGYDNEQFF
cdr3_nt: TGTGCTAGTGGTTTGGTAGGGGGCTACGACAATGAGCAGTTCTTC
j_call: TRBJ2-1
d_call: TRBD1
clone_size: once
v_call: TRBV12-5